Below, 29 T cell receptor beta chains from the same sample are listed, as sequenced in a study of blood T cell repertoires in COVID-19. Sequenced by immunoSEQ multiplex PCR; TCRdb stores in-frame clones only, minus some. In the table there are roughly 280,000 clones, around 90% of which are singletons. The sequencing input was PBMCs or T cells enriched from blood (not recorded which). These receptors were taken from a man aged 40-49 years who had been exposed to COVID-19.

V gene TRBV18 combines with J gene TRBJ2-6, with TRBD1 identical over 7 bases. The trim removed 3 bases at V and 4 bases at J, leaving 12 bases unmatched. The CDR3 sequence is 18 residues long. Germline V gene sequence: CDR1 KGHSH, CDR2 LQKENI. CDR3 sequence (DNA): TGTGCCAGCTCACCTATCGGGACAGTATTGCTGGGGGCCAACGTCCTGACTTTC. It is translated as CASSPIGTVLLGANVLTF. The whole variable domain, filled in from reference TRBV18 and TRBJ2-6, reads NAGVMQNPRHLVRRRGQEARLRCSPMKGHSHVYWYRQLPEEGLKFMVYLQKENIIDESGMPKERFSAEFPKEGPSILRIQQVVRGDSAAYFCASSPIGTVLLGANVLTFGAGSRLTVL.

The V and J genes are TRBV6-2 or TRBV6-3 and TRBJ2-1, with TRBD2 matching over 7 bases. CDR3 length equals 17 residues. The V gene's germline CDR1 is MNHEY and CDR2 SVGEGT. The V gene end was trimmed by 5 bases and the J gene end by 5 bases; junction bases not matched to a gene: 15. As DNA, the CDR3 is TGTGCCAGCAGTCCCCCGAGGTGGGGAGGGCAAAACAATGAGCAGTTCTTC. The encoded protein is CASSPPRWGGQNNEQFF.

The genes are TRBV19 and TRBJ2-2; TRBD1 agrees at 9 bases. The V segment lost 6 bases and the J segment 6 bases; nucleotides outside the gene matches: 5. The germline gives CDR1 LNHDA, CDR2 SQIVND (reference sequence). This CDR3 contains 14 residues. The CDR3 loop is CASRTTGGAGELFF. The CDR3 DNA follows: TGTGCCAGTAGAACTACAGGGGGCGCCGGGGAGCTGTTTTTT.

The chain combines TRBV5-8 with TRBJ1-5; a weak D match, TRBD1 (6 bases). Germline CDR1 and CDR2: SGHTS and YDEGEE. V shed 0 bases and J shed 1 base, with 17 bases lying between them. This CDR3 is built from 18 residues. CDR3 coding DNA: TGTGCCAGCAGCTTGGATATCCTCAGGGGTCTGAGCAATCAGCCCCAGCATTTT. Translating it yields CASSLDILRGLSNQPQHF.

The genes are TRBV6-2 or TRBV6-3 and TRBJ1-5; 7 nucleotides agree with TRBD1. V shed 5 bases and J 5 bases; nucleotides not matched to a gene: 9. Germline CDR1 and CDR2: MNHEY and SVGEGT. This CDR3 is built from 15 residues. CDR3 residues: CASSSYRGTDQPQHF. The CDR3 DNA follows: TGTGCCAGCAGTAGTTACCGAGGGACAGATCAGCCCCAGCATTTT.

The rearrangement joins TRBV2 to TRBJ2-3; TRBD2 matches at 7 bases. CDR1 is SNHLY and CDR2 is FYNNEI in the germline V gene. The CDR3 loop spans 12 amino acids. CDR3 sequence: CAGGTSTDTQYF. CDR3 sequence (DNA): TGTGCGGGGGGGACTAGCACAGATACGCAGTATTTT.

The rearrangement links TRBV4-1 to TRBJ2-6, with 7 nucleotides matching TRBD1. With V trimmed by 1 base and J by 0 bases, 3 bases remained unmatched. The CDR3 sequence is 17 residues long. The V gene's germline CDR1 is MGHRA and CDR2 YSYEKL. CDR3 sequence: CASSQVKGASGANVLTF. The DNA of the CDR3 is TGCGCCAGCAGCCAAGTAAAGGGGGCCTCTGGGGCCAACGTCCTGACTTTC.

This chain connects TRBV19 to TRBJ2-5, with D possibly matching TRBD2 (6 bases). Trimming pared 7 bases from V and 4 bases from J, leaving 10 bases between. CDR3 length equals 12 residues. Germline CDR1 LNHDA, CDR2 SQIVND (reference sequence). The CDR3 region is CASMGTGETQYF. The DNA for the CDR3 is TGTGCCAGTATGGGGACTGGAGAGACCCAGTACTTC. The full variable domain, in which reference TRBV19 and TRBJ2-5 provide the parts outside the CDR3, is DGGITQSPKYLFRKEGQNVTLSCEQNLNHDAMYWYRQDPGQGLRLIYYSQIVNDFQKGDIAEGYSVSREKKESFPLTVTSAQKNPTAFYLCASMGTGETQYFGPGTRLLVL.

V usage is TRBV3-1 (or the pseudogene TRBV3-2) and J usage is TRBJ1-4; D not certain. V shed 0 bases and J shed 7 bases, with 12 bases lying between them. This CDR3 has 15 residues. From germline, CDR1 is LGHDT and CDR2 YNNKEL (reference sequence). CDR3 in amino acids: CASSQENLLSEKLFF. The CDR3 nucleotides are TGTGCCAGCAGCCAAGAAAATCTATTAAGTGAAAAACTGTTTTTT.

The V gene is TRBV5-1, the J gene TRBJ2-7; D remains unclear. The CDR3 covers 15 residues. V dropped 0 bases and J dropped 6 bases, with 16 bases sitting between them. Per the germline V gene, CDR1 is SGHRS and CDR2 is YFSETQ. DNA for the CDR3: TGCGCCAGCAGCTTGGCTTCTGAGTACGCCCTCGAGCAGTACTTC. Translated: CASSLASEYALEQYF.

The gene calls are TRBV29-1 and TRBJ2-1, with TRBD2 identical over 12 bases. The junction had 7 bases not matched to a gene; V was cut back by 6 bases and J by 4 bases. Germline-derived CDR1 and CDR2 are SQVTM and ANQGSEA. This CDR3 comprises 15 residues. CDR3 DNA sequence: TGCAGCGTCGGTGGACTAGCGGGAATTTACAATGAGCAGTTCTTC. Its translation is CSVGGLAGIYNEQFF.

CDR3 sequence: CASSLYSSYNEQFF. In nucleotides, the CDR3 is TGTGCCAGCAGCTTATACAGCTCCTACAATGAGCAGTTCTTC. The chain couples TRBV7-2 to TRBJ2-1; D gene uncertain. The CDR3 has 14 residues. Germline-derived CDR1 and CDR2 are SGHTA and FQGNSA. Trimming removed 2 bases at V and 0 bases at J, with 5 bases between.

The chain has TRBV18 and TRBJ1-6; tentative D call: TRBD1 (5 bases). Looked up from germline, CDR1 is KGHSH and CDR2 is LQKENI. V was trimmed by 3 bases and J by 6 bases, leaving 18 bases between them. This CDR3 has 17 amino acids. The CDR3 sequence: CASSPGLPASINSPLHF. CDR3 bases: TGTGCCAGCTCACCGGGGCTCCCGGCCTCCATTAATTCACCCCTCCACTTT.

Comment on this clone: Distinct nucleotide sequences in the sample also encode this CDR3. The rearrangement uses TRBV19 and TRBJ1-1; D gene ambiguous. The germline gives CDR1 LNHDA, CDR2 SQIVND (reference sequence). The CDR3 sequence is 12 residues long. The V end lost 6 bases, the J end lost 1 base, and 6 bases lay between the germline ends. This chain's CDR3 is CASRRGNTEAFF. As DNA, the CDR3 is TGTGCCAGTAGGCGGGGGAACACTGAAGCTTTCTTT.

The gene calls are TRBV15 and TRBJ2-6; D possibly corresponds to TRBD1 (6 bases). Germline V gives CDR1 LNHNV, CDR2 YYDKDF (reference sequence). Trimming left V 5 bases short and J 0 bases short, with 23 bases between. CDR3 length: 20 amino acids. CDR3 in DNA: TGTGCCACCAGCCGTAGAATTGGTAGACAGGTACCCTCTGGGGCCAACGTCCTGACTTTC. This encodes CATSRRIGRQVPSGANVLTF.

The chain combines TRBV27 with TRBJ1-1, with TRBD1 matching 7 bases. Germline CDR1 MNHEY, CDR2 SMNVEV (reference sequence). J was trimmed by 1 base and V by 5 bases; bases with no gene match: 4. CDR3 size: 14 residues. CDR3 in amino acids: CASSLTGENTEAFF. CDR3 nucleotide sequence: TGTGCCAGCAGTCTCACAGGGGAGAACACTGAAGCTTTCTTT.

This rearrangement joins TRBV27 to TRBJ1-3; D might be TRBD1 (6 bases). The V end lost 0 bases, the J end lost 4 bases, and 16 bases lay between the germline ends. From germline, CDR1 is MNHEY and CDR2 SMNVEV (reference sequence). The CDR3 consists of 17 residues. The CDR3, as DNA: TGTGCCAGCAGTTTATCCCTGGCAGGGGCCGTGGGAAACACCATATATTTT. Protein product: CASSLSLAGAVGNTIYF.

CDR3 loop: CASSSGSTEAFF. DNA for the CDR3: TGCGCCAGCAGCTCGGGAAGTACTGAAGCTTTCTTT. J is TRBJ1-1 and V is TRBV5-1; no reliable D call. The CDR3 sequence is 12 residues long. V shed 3 bases and J shed 5 bases, with 8 bases lying between them. CDR1 and CDR2 from the germline V gene are SGHRS and YFSETQ.

J is TRBJ1-6 and V is TRBV5-1; D gene uncertain. This CDR3 contains 14 residues. CDR1 is SGHRS, CDR2 YFSETQ, per germline. V was trimmed by 0 bases and J by 7 bases, leaving 8 bases between them. CDR3 sequence (DNA): TGCGCCAGCAGCTTGGGACACGAGAATTCACCCCTCCACTTT. Residues: CASSLGHENSPLHF.

Comment on this clone: The identical CDR3 is also encoded by other nucleotide sequences in the sample. Here the CDR3 reads CAWSRQGNTEAFF. The DNA for the CDR3 is TGTGCCTGGAGTAGACAGGGCAACACTGAAGCTTTCTTT. The chain joins TRBV30 to TRBJ1-1, with 7 bases identical to TRBD1. Germline loops: CDR1 GTSNPN, CDR2 SVGIG (reference sequence). After removal of 2 bases from V and 2 bases from J, the junction contained 2 bases not matched to a gene. CDR3 size: 13 residues.

Here the CDR3 DNA reads TGTGCCAGCAGCCGAAGCAGGGGTGCAGGCGATACGCAGTATTTT. Amino acids: CASSRSRGAGDTQYF. The V and J genes are TRBV6-5 and TRBJ2-3, with D perhaps TRBD1 (6 bases). The CDR3 contains 15 residues. Germline V gene sequence: CDR1 MNHEY, CDR2 SVGAGI. V was pared by 6 bases and J by 6 bases, with 19 bases between.

The chain joins TRBV5-6 to TRBJ1-5; 10 positions agree with TRBD1. The V gene's germline CDR1 is SGHDT and CDR2 YYEEEE. This CDR3 spans 18 amino acids. Unmatched junction bases numbered 10, after V lost 4 bases and J lost 0 bases. CDR3 in DNA: TGTGCCAGCAGCCCGAGGGGACAGGGGAGTTATAGCAATCAGCCCCAGCATTTT. This translates into CASSPRGQGSYSNQPQHF.

The rearrangement uses TRBV29-1 and TRBJ1-2, with 7 bases identical to TRBD1. Germline CDR1 SQVTM, CDR2 ANQGSEA. The junction had 5 bases not matched to a gene; V was cut back by 7 bases and J by 0 bases. This CDR3 contains 13 residues. The CDR3 is CSARDSTNYGYTF. CDR3 in DNA: TGCAGCGCTCGGGACAGCACTAACTATGGCTACACCTTC.

The chain combines TRBV12-3 or TRBV12-4 with TRBJ2-1, with a tentative D call TRBD2 (6 bases). The CDR3 is 13 residues long. The V gene lost 5 bases and the J gene lost 8 bases, with 13 bases spanning the gap. The CDR3: CASSPGLPDEQFF. CDR3 bases: TGTGCCAGCAGTCCGGGACTCCCCGATGAGCAGTTCTTC.

This chain joins TRBV2 and TRBJ1-2, with D possibly matching TRBD1 (6 bases). Trimming cost V 6 bases and J 0 bases, with 17 bases left between them. There are 16 residues in the CDR3. Germline V gene data show CDR1 as SNHLY and CDR2 as FYNNEI. The CDR3 coding sequence is TGTGCCAGCAGAAGACGTACAGGGACCACTAACTATGGCTACACCTTC. This sequence encodes CASRRRTGTTNYGYTF. The variable domain in full, completed from reference TRBV2 and TRBJ1-2, reads EPEVTQTPSHQVTQMGQEVILRCVPISNHLYFYWYRQILGQKVEFLVSFYNNEISEKSEIFDDQFSVERPDGSNFTLKIRSTKLEDSAMYFCASRRRTGTTNYGYTFGSGTRLTVV.

The chain carries TRBV28 and TRBJ1-4, with D uncertain. The CDR3 length is 11 residues. Germline V gene sequence: CDR1 MDHEN, CDR2 SYDVKM. With 7 bases removed from V and 5 bases from J, the gap between germline ends came to 5 bases. The CDR3 spells CASNSNEKLFF. The CDR3 region has the DNA TGTGCCAGCAACAGCAATGAAAAACTGTTTTTT.

The chain recombines TRBV28 with TRBJ1-2, with D perhaps matching TRBD1 (6 bases). The CDR3 loop spans 19 amino acids. The V gene's germline CDR1 is MDHEN and CDR2 SYDVKM. Trimming took off 2 bases at V and 5 bases at J, with 27 bases between the two ends. DNA of the CDR3: TGTGCCAGCAGTTTAAAAGCATTGGGGGCAGGACAAACTGGGTATGGCTACACCTTC. Translation: CASSLKALGAGQTGYGYTF.

V gene TRBV19 combines with J gene TRBJ2-5; 15 bases map to TRBD2. The CDR3 is made up of 16 amino acids. Per germline, CDR1 LNHDA and CDR2 SQIVND (reference sequence). The ends lost 6 bases at V and 0 bases at J; junction bases unmatched: 2. CDR3 DNA: TGTGCCAGTAGCGGGACTAGCGGGAGGTACCAAGAGACCCAGTACTTC. Protein product: CASSGTSGRYQETQYF. The full variable domain, its missing parts supplied by reference TRBV19 and TRBJ2-5, is DGGITQSPKYLFRKEGQNVTLSCEQNLNHDAMYWYRQDPGQGLRLIYYSQIVNDFQKGDIAEGYSVSREKKESFPLTVTSAQKNPTAFYLCASSGTSGRYQETQYFGPGTRLLVL.

The chain couples TRBV28 to TRBJ2-3; the match to TRBD2 covers 11 bases. The CDR3 consists of 16 residues. J gave up 5 bases and V 5 bases, and 9 bases lay outside the gene matches. Per the germline V gene, CDR1 is MDHEN and CDR2 is SYDVKM. The CDR3 nucleotides read TGTGCCAGCAGTCCCTCTCCTAGCGGGAGGAAAGATACGCAGTATTTT. Its protein product is CASSPSPSGRKDTQYF.